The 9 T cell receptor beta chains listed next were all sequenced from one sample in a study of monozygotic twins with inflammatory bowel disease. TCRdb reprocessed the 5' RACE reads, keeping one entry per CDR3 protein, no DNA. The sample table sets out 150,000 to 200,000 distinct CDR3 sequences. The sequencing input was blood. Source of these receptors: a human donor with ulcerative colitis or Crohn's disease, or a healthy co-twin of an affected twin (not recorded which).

The CDR3 here is CSVEDRLAGVSDTQYF. This rearrangement joins TRBV29-1 to TRBJ2-3; no DNA is available, so the TRBD2 call from TCRdb remains unchecked. The germline gives CDR1 SQVTM, CDR2 ANQGSEA. The CDR3 extends over 16 amino acids.

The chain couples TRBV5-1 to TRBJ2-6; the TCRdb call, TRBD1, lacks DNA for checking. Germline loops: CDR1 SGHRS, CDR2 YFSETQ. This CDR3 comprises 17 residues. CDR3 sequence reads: CASSPSVSFSGANVLTF.

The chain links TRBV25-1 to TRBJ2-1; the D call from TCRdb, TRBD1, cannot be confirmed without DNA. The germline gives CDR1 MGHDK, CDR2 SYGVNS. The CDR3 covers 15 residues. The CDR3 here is CASSVYRGAYNEQFF.

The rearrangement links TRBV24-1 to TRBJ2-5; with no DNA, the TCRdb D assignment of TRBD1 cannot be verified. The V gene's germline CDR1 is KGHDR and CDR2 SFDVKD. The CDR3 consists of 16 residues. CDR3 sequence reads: CATSDPRTGEAETQYF.

CDR3 region: CASSLGAGRSANTGELFF. The chain recombines TRBV5-4 with TRBJ2-2; TCRdb returns TRBD1, unconfirmable since there is no DNA. The CDR3 loop spans 18 amino acids. CDR1 is SGHNT, CDR2 YYREEE, per germline (reference sequence).

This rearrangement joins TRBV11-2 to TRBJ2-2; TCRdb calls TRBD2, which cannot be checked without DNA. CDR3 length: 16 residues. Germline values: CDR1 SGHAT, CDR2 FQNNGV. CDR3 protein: CASSPLARPNTGELFF.

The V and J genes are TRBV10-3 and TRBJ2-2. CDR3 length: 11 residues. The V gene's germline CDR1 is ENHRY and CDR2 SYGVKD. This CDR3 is CAIIAAGELFF.

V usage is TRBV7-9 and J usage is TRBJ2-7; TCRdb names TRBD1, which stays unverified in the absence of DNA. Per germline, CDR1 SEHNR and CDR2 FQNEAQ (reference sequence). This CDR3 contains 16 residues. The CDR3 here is CASSLPDSTRPYEQYF.

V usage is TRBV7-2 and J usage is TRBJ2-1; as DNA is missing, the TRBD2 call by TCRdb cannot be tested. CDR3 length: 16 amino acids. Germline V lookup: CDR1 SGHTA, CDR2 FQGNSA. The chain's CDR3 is CASSLTGLAGAYEQFF.